This TCR beta chain was sequenced for a study of OX40 agonist ivuxolimab in advanced cancers. Study context: Patients with hepatocellular carcinoma, melanoma, renal cell or head and neck cancer made up the dose-escalation patients. One patient with hepatocellular carcinoma and two with cutaneous melanoma, three in all, had partial responses. General study results and limits: Some nonresponders likewise displayed low normalized T-cell clonal expansion.

A remark on this clone: The target antigen is unknown.

V lost 6 bases, J lost 1 base, and 17 bases lay in between. The CDR3 runs to 15 residues. Germline V CDR1 and CDR2: SGHRS, YFSETQ. Sequencing was performed with immunoSEQ multiplex PCR; in TCRdb, only in-frame clones are kept and a portion is missing. In the table there are 95,000 to 100,000 clones, less than 85% of which are singletons. The chain employs TRBV5-1 and TRBJ2-7; D could derive from TRBD1 or TRBD2 (5 bases each). The sequence derives from an adult with an advanced solid tumor such as melanoma, head and neck, liver or kidney cancer. Sequencing was performed on CD4+ or CD8+ T cells sorted from blood, taken in a trial of the OX40 agonist ivuxolimab. CDR3 sequence reads: CASKVRGTTSYEQYF. In DNA form, the CDR3 reads TGCGCCAGCAAAGTTCGGGGCACGACTTCCTACGAGCAGTACTTC.